This entry lists 10 T cell receptor beta chains sequenced from one sample in a study of response to subunit inactivated influenza vaccine. TCRdb itself ran the RT-PCR reads through MiXCR, one entry per CDR3 protein. The table shows fewer than 600,000 distinct CDR3 sequences, with roughly 7.6% occurring only once. This material consisted of PBMCs from blood, taken roughly 24 months after vaccination. These receptors were taken from a man aged 45 to 70 who received an inactivated influenza vaccine.

This clonotype has only a few counts. This chain joins TRBV20-1 and TRBJ2-3, with 7 bases aligning to TRBD1. Per the germline V gene, CDR1 is DFQATT and CDR2 is SNEGSKA (reference sequence). With 0 bases clipped from V and 1 base from J, the junction kept 7 bases outside the gene matches. The length of the CDR3 is 16 residues. In DNA, the CDR3 is TGCAGTGCTAGAGATCCCGCAGGGGGACGCACAGATACGCAGTATTTT. Translated, it gives CSARDPAGGRTDTQYF.

This clonotype has ten or more counts. The chain has TRBV11-2 and TRBJ2-7, with 11 bases lining up with TRBD2. Germline CDR1 SGHAT, CDR2 FQNNGV. J gave up 3 bases and V 4 bases, and 5 bases lay outside the gene matches. The CDR3 extends over 15 amino acids. This CDR3 is CASSSGTSGYYEQYF. The CDR3 DNA reads as TGTGCCAGCAGCTCTGGGACTAGCGGATACTACGAGCAGTACTTC.

In its sample, this clonotype was seen many times. This chain connects TRBV20-1 to TRBJ2-1; 12 bases match TRBD2. V shed 6 bases and J 3 bases; nucleotides not matched to a gene: 6. The germline CDR1 and CDR2 sequences are DFQATT and SNEGSKA (reference sequence). The length of the CDR3 is 15 residues. The CDR3 loop is CSAPLAGGFYNEQFF. For the CDR3, the DNA is TGCAGTGCCCCACTAGCGGGGGGATTCTACAATGAGCAGTTCTTC.

This clonotype came up a few times. This rearrangement joins TRBV10-2 to TRBJ1-1; 7 bases are a match to TRBD1. Per germline, CDR1 WSHSY and CDR2 SAAADI. The J segment lost 3 bases and the V segment lost 5 bases, leaving 6 bases of the junction unmatched. The CDR3 consists of 14 residues. In nucleotides, the CDR3 is TGCGCCAGCAGTAAGGGACAGACCTACACTGAAGCTTTCTTT. Its protein product is CASSKGQTYTEAFF.

The rearrangement joins TRBV12-2 to TRBJ2-5; the listed D gene, TRBD1, was not tested against the DNA. TRBV12-2 is reported as a pseudogene. The CDR3 covers 18 residues. The chain's CDR3 is CASRLAIPRQGIQETQYF. The CDR3 DNA sequence: TGTGCAAGTCGCTTAGCGATTCCCCGTCAGGGGATACAAGAGACCCAGTACTTC.

This clonotype occurred a few times. The J gene is TRBJ2-4, the V gene TRBV2, with D possibly matching TRBD2 (6 bases). This CDR3 region has 15 residues. CDR1 is SNHLY and CDR2 is FYNNEI in the germline V gene. V was cut by 3 bases and J by 6 bases, with 15 bases left in between. CDR3 protein: CASSDRGTALNIQYF. CDR3 DNA sequence: TGTGCCAGCAGTGACCGCGGGACGGCATTAAACATTCAGTACTTC.

The chain joins TRBV30 to TRBJ1-1; weak D call: TRBD1 (6 bases). The germline V gene encodes CDR1 GTSNPN and CDR2 SVGIG (reference sequence). The CDR3 contains 12 residues. V lost 4 bases and J lost 8, with 14 bases in between. The CDR3 loop reads CAWNVGGAEAFF. CDR3 sequence (DNA): TGTGCCTGGAATGTTGGGGGGGCAGAAGCTTTCTTT.

CDR3: CASSWSGTATADTQYF. The CDR3, as DNA: TGCGCCAGCAGCTGGTCCGGGACAGCCACGGCAGATACGCAGTATTTT. V gene TRBV5-1 combines with J gene TRBJ2-3; 7 bases are shared with TRBD1. With V trimmed by 3 bases and J by 4 bases, 11 bases remained unmatched. This CDR3 has 16 residues. CDR1 is SGHRS, CDR2 YFSETQ, per germline.

This chain joins TRBV12-3 or TRBV12-4 and TRBJ2-7; 8 nucleotides match TRBD2. This CDR3 region has 16 residues. V shed 6 bases, J shed 1 base, and the junction held 11 bases outside the gene matches. The CDR3 here is CASSTFPTGGSYEQYF. The CDR3 DNA sequence: TGTGCCAGCAGCACCTTCCCGACGGGGGGGTCCTACGAGCAGTACTTC.

This clonotype occurred a few times. The genes are TRBV29-1 and TRBJ2-7, with TRBD2 matching 9 bases. The junction had 8 bases not matched to a gene; V was cut back by 6 bases and J by 2 bases. The germline CDR1 and CDR2 sequences are SQVTM and ANQGSEA. The CDR3 runs to 14 residues. CDR3 nucleotide sequence: TGCAGCGTCCTGACCCGCGGGAGGGCCTACGAGCAGTACTTC. This translates into CSVLTRGRAYEQYF.